These 4 T cell receptor beta chains share one sample of origin, sequenced in a study of beta chain features in type 1 diabetes. Antigens for these TCRs are unknown. The whole isolated RNA underwent reverse transcription, so sequencing captured expressed TCRB transcripts. This table comes from immunoSEQ multiplex PCR, and its TCRdb copy is limited to in-frame clones, with some not included. The profile shows 680,000 or so clones, about an eighth of them singletons. Study-level points and caveats: Type 1 diabetes patients had TCRB CDR3s that were shorter (moderately but significantly so) in all four CD4+ subsets.

Sequenced: naive CD4+ T cells from blood. The origin of the receptors is a man between 18 and 35 years old with type 1 diabetes.

The chain is built from TRBV19 and TRBJ1-2; tentative D call: TRBD1 (5 bases). Germline V gene sequence: CDR1 LNHDA, CDR2 SQIVND (reference sequence). With 6 bases removed from V and 1 base from J, the gap between germline ends came to 21 bases. The CDR3 is 17 amino acids. CDR3 DNA sequence: TGTGCCAGTAGCCCGGGAGAGGGGCGGCTGAATAACTATGGCTACACCTTC. It codes for CASSPGEGRLNNYGYTF.

The chain links TRBV4-2 to TRBJ1-4; 9 positions match TRBD1. Germline CDR1 reads LGHNA; CDR2 reads YNFKEQ. The trim removed 6 bases at V and 7 bases at J, leaving 3 bases unmatched. The CDR3 is 13 residues long. CDR3 DNA: TGTGCCAGCAGGGGGACAGGGAGTGAAAAACTGTTTTTT. Amino acids: CASRGTGSEKLFF.

This clone was observed a few times. The genes are TRBV11-2 and TRBJ2-5; 7 nucleotides align to TRBD2. The CDR3 is made up of 16 amino acids. Germline CDR1 SGHAT, CDR2 FQNNGV. J gave up 1 base and V 1 base, and 6 bases lay outside the gene matches. CDR3 protein: CASSLGSGAGQETQYF. CDR3 in DNA: TGTGCCAGCAGCTTAGGCAGCGGGGCTGGCCAAGAGACCCAGTACTTC.

The chain has TRBV27 and TRBJ2-2; TRBD1 matches at 7 bases. The J segment lost 5 bases and the V segment lost 8 bases, leaving 11 bases of the junction unmatched. Per germline, CDR1 MNHEY and CDR2 SMNVEV (reference sequence). This CDR3 is 15 amino acids long. This CDR3 is CASLSGTELTGELFF. In nucleotides, the CDR3 is TGTGCCAGCCTATCCGGGACAGAACTTACCGGGGAGCTGTTTTTT.